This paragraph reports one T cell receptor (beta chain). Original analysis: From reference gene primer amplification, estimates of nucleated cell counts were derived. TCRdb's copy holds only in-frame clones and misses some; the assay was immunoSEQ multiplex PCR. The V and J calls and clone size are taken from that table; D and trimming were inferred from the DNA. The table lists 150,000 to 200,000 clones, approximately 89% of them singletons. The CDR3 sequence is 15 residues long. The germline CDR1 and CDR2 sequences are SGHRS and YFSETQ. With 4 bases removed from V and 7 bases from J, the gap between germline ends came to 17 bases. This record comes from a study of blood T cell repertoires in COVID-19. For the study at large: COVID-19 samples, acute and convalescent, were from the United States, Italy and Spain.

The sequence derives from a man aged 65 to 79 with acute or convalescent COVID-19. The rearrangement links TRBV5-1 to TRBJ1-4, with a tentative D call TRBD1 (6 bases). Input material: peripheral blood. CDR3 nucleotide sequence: TGCGCCAGCAGCAGGTTAGGGACAAATCCTGAAAAACTGTTTTTT. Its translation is CASSRLGTNPEKLFF.